What follows is one T cell receptor (beta chain) and its context. Antigen unknown. The data stem from a study of T cell repertoires in cytomegalovirus infection. Study at large: Carrying CMV and the relevant HLA type showed in public TCR beta signatures. Study-wide results and caveats: Dominating the ex vivo response were TCR beta clonotypes that were CMV-specific and HLA-C-restricted. Cumulative frequency of public TCR beta families picked out carriers of CMV plus the relevant HLA.

TCRdb itself ran the reads through MiXCR, one entry per CDR3 protein. The sample records about 490,000 distinct CDR3 sequences, roughly 12% being singletons. In germline, CDR1 is DFQATT, CDR2 SNEGSKA (reference sequence). Trimming stripped 3 bases from V and 6 bases from J, with 27 bases between. The CDR3 runs 17 residues. V gene TRBV20-1 combines with J gene TRBJ2-7; D possibly corresponds to TRBD2 (6 bases). The sequence was obtained from a human donor in good health (CMV status not recorded). Some clones in this sample may be carry-over from other donors' samples. Material: PBMCs. The CDR3 loop reads CSASDDNRDWRPLEQYF. The CDR3 bases are TGCAGTGCTAGCGATGATAACCGGGACTGGCGACCTCTCGAGCAGTACTTC.